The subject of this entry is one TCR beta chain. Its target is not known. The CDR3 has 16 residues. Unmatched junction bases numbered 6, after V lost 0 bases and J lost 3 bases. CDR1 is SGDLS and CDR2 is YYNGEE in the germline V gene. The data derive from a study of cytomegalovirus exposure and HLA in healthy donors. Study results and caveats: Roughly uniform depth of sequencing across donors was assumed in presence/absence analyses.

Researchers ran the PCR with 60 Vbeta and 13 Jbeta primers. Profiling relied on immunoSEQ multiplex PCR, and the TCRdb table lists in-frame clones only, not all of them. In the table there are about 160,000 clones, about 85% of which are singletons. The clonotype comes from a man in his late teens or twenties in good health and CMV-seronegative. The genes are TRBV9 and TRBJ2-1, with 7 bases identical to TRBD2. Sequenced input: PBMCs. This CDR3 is CASSVASGVYYNEQFF. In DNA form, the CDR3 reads TGTGCCAGCAGCGTAGCTAGCGGAGTATACTACAATGAGCAGTTCTTC.